This T cell receptor (beta chain) was documented in a study of cytomegalovirus exposure and HLA in healthy donors (dated by TCRdb to between 2016 and 2019). In terms of the full investigation: In an earlier analysis of around 540 of the donors, roughly 300 Gb of sequence data and approximately 120 million unique TCR beta sequences from about 179 million T cells were reported. The number of typed donors differed by locus: 629-630 for A, B, C, DRB1 and DQB1; some 500 for DQA1; around 580 for DPA1; and 450 to 480 for DPB1. In an earlier analysis of more than 550 of the donors, high-throughput TCR beta sequencing was used to judge whether each TCR beta V gene segment behaved as functional or pseudogenic. Using immunosequencing, the study profiled T cell repertoires from 500 to 800 subjects and related those repertoires to cytomegalovirus serostatus. All discovery cohort repertoires had been generated on a single sequencing platform. Class I and class II HLA loci were covered by the typing at four-digit resolution. Approximately 310 gigabases of sequencing data and approximately 84 million unique TCR sequences were included in an early release covering 550 to 650 HLA-typed donors. Among some 410 genotyped donors of the cohort, an average of approximately 250,000 unique TCR beta nucleotide sequences were sequenced per donor, roughly a sixth of them non-productive. Roughly five DR-DQ haplotypes were treated as single units for association and clustering because of strong linkage in the cohort. The genetic ancestry cluster associated with self-reported Caucasian donors included over 80% of the roughly 380 genotyped donors. The study was designed to test whether signatures of past pathogen exposure could be identified by cataloging public T cell receptors. Donor age, sex, ethnicity and CMV serostatus were compiled alongside the repertoire data. Genome-wide SNP genotypes for about 55% of the roughly 670 donors were used in a later genetic analysis, which treated that subset as a discovery cohort. To study patterns of TCR occurrence, a later analysis re-analyzed previously published TCR beta repertoires from several hundred donors and added high-resolution HLA genotyping. High-throughput TCR immunosequencing, statistical association of individual TCRs with disease status, and machine learning were combined to predict cytomegalovirus infection status. Besides the first cohort of approximately 670 subjects, a separate validation cohort made up of 120 or so different subjects was used. Rather than using new phenotypic data, the later analysis identified candidate immune exposures from TCR beta sequences and from how often those sequences occurred across donors. General conclusions and limits of the study: The authors suggested that the approach could potentially be extended to other disease states and immunological phenotypes. The presence/absence analyses assumed that sequencing depth was roughly uniform across donors, and that assumption may not be true. An association between a missense DCLRE1C variant and V-gene and J-gene trimming of TCR beta chains was found in a later genetic analysis and replicated in an independent cohort. According to a later analysis, TCR association rates differed among HLA loci, with DRB1 alleles showing the most associated TCRs and HLA-C alleles showing the fewest. Assigning TCR associations to individual alleles was difficult when HLA alleles, especially DR and DQ, strongly co-occurred. Linkage disequilibrium might explain the correlated functional status among segregating V segments, but an unknown experimental factor could not be excluded. In a later analysis, 15,000 to 20,000 TCR beta sequences were associated with specific HLA alleles at a false discovery rate of 0.05. Most TCR sequences were seen in very few donors, while some public TCRs were found in many individuals. The study listed 150 to 200 TCR beta chains as associated with cytomegalovirus. In a later analysis, several top co-occurrence clusters were reported to appear linked to parvovirus B19, influenza, CMV and Epstein-Barr virus. Some IMGT-functional V segments, including TRBV6-2 and TRBV6-3, could not be told apart with the 87-base-pair reads, so those segments were excluded. In vitro tests confirmed that a few of the cytomegalovirus-associated TCR beta chains recognize cytomegalovirus antigens. A further reported finding was that TCR beta sequences accurately predicted the HLA-A and HLA-B alleles for most subjects in the first cohort. Compared with the 666-donor mean, donors in an Asian-associated ancestry cluster had fewer N-insertions in productive TCRs, according to a later genetic analysis. An earlier analysis of roughly 570 of the donors showed that most TCR beta V segments appeared in productive rearrangements either about 87% or about 30% of the time, which broadly matched IMGT annotations. Only TCR beta chains were sequenced in this cohort, and the absence of alpha or paired-chain data limited detectable features. The sequencing pipeline was judged likely to have produced a cluster of highly shared sequence variants as a technical artifact. Cytomegalovirus status was reported to be diagnosed by the classifier with high specificity and sensitivity in both the original and validation cohorts. Approximately 16 rarely observed V segments, including chromosome 9 orphons, were excluded from the earlier analysis of almost 600 of the donors because counts were too low. Because HLA typing was unavailable for some donors at each locus, only the typed subset was used in association tests. In a later analysis, most CMV-associated TCR beta chains were found to appear HLA-restricted, with HLA associations seemingly driven largely by CMV exposure. Immune exposure information for the cohort was limited to CMV serostatus. In a later analysis, HLA-associated TCR beta chains were found to be more clonally expanded and to have lower generation probabilities than equally common non-associated chains.

Remarks on this clone: Its antigen specificity is not known. The input lacks base qualities; no much larger clone sits a single base away.

The library was obtained by the immunoSEQ multiplex PCR assay. For the multiplex PCR, a mixture combining 60 forward primers for TCR Vbeta segments and 13 reverse primers for TCR Jbeta segments was used. The CDR3 region of rearranged TCR beta genes was amplified from genomic DNA by a multiplex PCR assay. The amplified TCR beta libraries were sequenced on the Illumina HiSeq System as 87-base-pair reads. The original methods were these. A later analysis tallied around 87 million unique TCR beta chains across the approximately 670 repertoires, and approximately 11 million of those chains were shared by two or more donors. Raw reads were error-corrected and collapsed into unique sequences with a nearest-neighbor algorithm that merged closely related sequences to remove PCR and sequencing errors. To assign V, D and J gene segments, CDR3 sequences were aligned to IMGT reference sequences. For a sequence to be retained, at least a six-nucleotide match to both a V gene segment and a J gene segment was required. Rearrangements were classified as productive when the CDR3 lacked stop codons and remained in frame with V and J, and all other rearrangements were classified as non-productive. CDR3 was defined according to IMGT convention as the region running from the second conserved V-encoded cysteine to the conserved J-encoded phenylalanine. Sequences without an unambiguous match to a single V gene segment were excluded from the earlier analysis of 500 to 700 of the donors. In an earlier analysis of several hundred of the donors, V segments were called functional above 56.7% productive rearrangements and were called segregating when the between-donor standard deviation exceeded 5%. A statistical classification framework was developed to diagnose cytomegalovirus status using the catalog of TCR beta chain sequences. A later analysis assigned V and J genes by comparing TCR nucleotide sequences with IMGT/GENE-DB human TR gene sequences. The TCRdist pipeline was used in a later analysis to assign CDR3 sequences and most-parsimonious VDJ recombination scenarios. In a later analysis, every TCR beta chain was defined by the combination of its CDR3 amino acid sequence and its V-gene family, and reads without a unique V-gene family were dropped. To address suspected cross-contamination and a sequencing artifact, a later analysis removed 550 to 750 highly shared, low-generation-probability nucleotide sequences. A later analysis calculated a clonal expansion index for each public chain from normalized within-repertoire ranks of inferred template counts. In a later analysis, generation probabilities were computed using a VDJ recombination model fitted to out-of-frame rearrangements, and the results were checked against IGoR. Hypergeometric tests were used in a later analysis to score TCR-TCR, TCR-HLA and TCR-CMV co-occurrence, with a repertoire-size bias correction applied to the TCR pairs. False discovery rates were estimated in a later analysis by permuting HLA or CMV assignments 20 times. In a later analysis, co-occurring TCRs were grouped using DBSCAN, and TCRdist sequence similarity was added for clustering within HLA-allele-positive subsets. For co-occurrence clustering, repertoires with fewer than 30,000 or more than 120,000 public chains were excluded, along with a handful of repertoires with anomalous nucleotide sharing. The table was pulled from immuneACCESS by TCRdb, which kept in-frame rearrangements only. Such tables lose some clones; where checked, under half of the loss comes from unresolved V genes, and the rest has no known cause. The V and J calls and clone size were taken over from that table, and D and trimming were inferred from the DNA. For this sample there are about 190,000 clones; 70% to 85% appear just once. The ten largest clonotypes hold around 3.6% of the sample.

Including the terminal cysteine and phenylalanine, the CDR3 comprises 15 residues. Only the CDR3 region is kept as DNA, spanning 45 bases read in frame from base 1. At the junction V is shortened by 4 bases and J by 5 bases; bases outside the gene matches: 5. Via the germline V gene, CDR1 is SGHRS and CDR2 YFSETQ. The cohort was made up of under 800 healthy bone marrow donors. All cohort members were sampled while nominally healthy, although unrecorded immune exposures were likely present. The donor tested CMV seropositive and was one of the 289 seropositive cohort members. Every donor gave a peripheral blood sample, and the peripheral blood mononuclear cells from that sample were used for TCR beta sequencing. Genomic DNA was extracted from the blood cell samples with the Qiagen DNeasy Blood Extraction Kit.

The TCR sequence derives from a man aged 35-49 years in good health and CMV-seropositive. This chain joins TRBV5-1 to TRBJ1-6, with 8 middle bases fitting TRBD1. The sample consisted of PBMCs. The nucleotide sequence reads as follows: TGCGCCAGCAGCCCGATGACAGGGGATAATTCACCCCTCCACTTT. It encodes CASSPMTGDNSPLHF. Joined to the reference TRBV5-1 and TRBJ1-6 proteins, this CDR3 gives the full variable domain: KAGVTQTPRYLIKTRGQQVTLSCSPISGHRSVSWYQQTPGQGLQFLFEYFSETQRNKGNFPGRFSGRQFSNSRSEMNVSTLELGDSALYLCASSPMTGDNSPLHFGNGTRLTVT.